This TCR beta chain was recovered during a study of shared clonotypes between healthy human individuals. The wider study: Researchers drew samples from two women and a few men aged 18 to 49. Per donor, CD8 memory used one plate, CD8 naive used two, CD4 memory used three and CD4 naive used three.

The table came from immunoSEQ multiplex PCR; TCRdb's copy has only in-frame clones and leaves some out. Of fewer than 1.6 million clones detected, 98% appear once; the ten largest clones hold over 0.3%. Trimming removed 4 bases at V and 5 bases at J, with 24 bases between. The germline V gene encodes CDR1 SGHRS and CDR2 YFSETQ. This CDR3 is built from 17 residues. Comment on this clone: What it binds is unknown.

Subsets obtained from CD4+ cells comprised CD45RA+ naive and CD45RA-negative memory cells. Study-wide points: Clonotype sharing across a handful of donors was observed for approximately 5% of naive CD4 clonotypes.

Source material: naive CD4+ T cells sorted from blood. The sample's subset: CD45RA+ positively selected. The chain couples TRBV5-1 to TRBJ2-5; D assignment may be TRBD1 or TRBD2 (6 bases each). This TCR was recovered from a man in his thirties or forties in good health. For the CDR3, the DNA is TGCGCCAGCAGCCCGACGGGGGCCGGAGGCAGGTGGGAGACCCAGTACTTC. Translating it yields CASSPTGAGGRWETQYF.